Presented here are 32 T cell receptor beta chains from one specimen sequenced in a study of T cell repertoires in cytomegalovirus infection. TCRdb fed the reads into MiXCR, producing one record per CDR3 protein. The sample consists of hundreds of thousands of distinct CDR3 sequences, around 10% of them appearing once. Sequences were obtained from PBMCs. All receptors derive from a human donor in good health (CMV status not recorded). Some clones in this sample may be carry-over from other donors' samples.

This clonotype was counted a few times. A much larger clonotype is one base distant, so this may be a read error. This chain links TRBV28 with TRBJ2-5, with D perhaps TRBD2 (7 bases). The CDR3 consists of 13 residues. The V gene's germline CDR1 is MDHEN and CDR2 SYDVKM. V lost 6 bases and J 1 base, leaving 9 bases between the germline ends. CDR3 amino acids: CASRRGAQETQYF. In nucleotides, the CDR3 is TGTGCCAGCAGACGGGGGGCCCAAGAGACCCAGTACTTC.

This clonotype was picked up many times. CDR3 in DNA: TGTGCCAGCATCTACGGGTCAGGGGAAAATGAGCAGTTCTTC. Translating gives CASIYGSGENEQFF. The chain has TRBV6-2 or TRBV6-3 and TRBJ2-1, with D maybe TRBD1 (6 bases). Deletions cut 7 bases from V and 7 bases from J, with 17 bases between. The CDR3 spans 14 residues. The V gene's germline CDR1 is MNHEY and CDR2 SVGEGT.

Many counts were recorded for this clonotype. The CDR3, as DNA: TGTGCCAGCAGCTTAGTTCGGGTTTACCCCGGGGAGCTGTTTTTT. Translation: CASSLVRVYPGELFF. The chain is built from TRBV11-2 and TRBJ2-2; D is ambiguous. The CDR3 runs 15 residues. V was pared by 1 base and J by 6 bases, with 12 bases between. Germline CDR1 SGHAT, CDR2 FQNNGV.

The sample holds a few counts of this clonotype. Written as DNA, the CDR3 is TGCGCCAGCAGTCTCCCTTCGGGGGGGGCCAAAAACATTCAGTACTTC. This translates into CASSLPSGGAKNIQYF. This sequence joins TRBV23-1 and TRBJ2-4; TRBD2 aligns across 8 bases. TRBV23-1 falls under the ORF class, with uncertain function. The CDR3 has 16 residues. J lost 1 base, V lost 4 bases, and 6 bases had no gene match.

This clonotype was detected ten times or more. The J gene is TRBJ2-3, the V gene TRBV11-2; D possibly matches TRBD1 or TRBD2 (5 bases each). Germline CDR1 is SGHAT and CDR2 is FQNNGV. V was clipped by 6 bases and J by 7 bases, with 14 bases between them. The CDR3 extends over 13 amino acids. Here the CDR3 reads CASSPGPRNTQYF. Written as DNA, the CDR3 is TGTGCCAGCAGTCCGGGACCCCGCAATACGCAGTATTTT.

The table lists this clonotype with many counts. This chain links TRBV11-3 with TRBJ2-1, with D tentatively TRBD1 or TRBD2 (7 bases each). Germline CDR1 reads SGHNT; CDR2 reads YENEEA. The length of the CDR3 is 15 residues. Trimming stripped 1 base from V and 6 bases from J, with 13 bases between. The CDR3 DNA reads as TGTGCCAGCAGCTTAGTGGGCAGGGGGGGCAATGAGCAGTTCTTC. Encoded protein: CASSLVGRGGNEQFF.

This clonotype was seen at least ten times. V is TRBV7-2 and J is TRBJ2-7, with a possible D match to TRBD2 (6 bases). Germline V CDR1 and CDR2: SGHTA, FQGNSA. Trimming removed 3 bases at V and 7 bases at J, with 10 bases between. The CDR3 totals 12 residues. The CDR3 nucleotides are TGTGCCAGCAGCTTCGCGGGAAGGGAGCAGTACGTC. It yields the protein CASSFAGREQYV.

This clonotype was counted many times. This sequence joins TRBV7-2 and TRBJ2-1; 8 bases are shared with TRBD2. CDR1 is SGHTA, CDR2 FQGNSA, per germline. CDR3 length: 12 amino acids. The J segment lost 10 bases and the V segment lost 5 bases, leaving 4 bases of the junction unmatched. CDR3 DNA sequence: TGTGCCAGCAGCCCGGGACTAGGAGAGCAGTTCTTC. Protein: CASSPGLGEQFF.

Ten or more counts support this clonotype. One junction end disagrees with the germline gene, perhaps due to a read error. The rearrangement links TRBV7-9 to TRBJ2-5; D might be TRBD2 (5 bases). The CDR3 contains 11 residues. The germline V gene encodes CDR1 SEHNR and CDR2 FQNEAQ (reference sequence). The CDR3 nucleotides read TGTGCCAGCAGCTTATACGGGGAAGGTGGCTTC. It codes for CASSLYGEGGF.

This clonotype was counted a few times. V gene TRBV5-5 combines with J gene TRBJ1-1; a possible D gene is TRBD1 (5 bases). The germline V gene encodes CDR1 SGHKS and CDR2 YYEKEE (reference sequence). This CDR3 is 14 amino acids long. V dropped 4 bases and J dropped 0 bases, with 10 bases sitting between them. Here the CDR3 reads CASSVQGMNTEAFF. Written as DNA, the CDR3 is TGTGCCAGCAGCGTTCAGGGTATGAACACTGAAGCTTTCTTT.

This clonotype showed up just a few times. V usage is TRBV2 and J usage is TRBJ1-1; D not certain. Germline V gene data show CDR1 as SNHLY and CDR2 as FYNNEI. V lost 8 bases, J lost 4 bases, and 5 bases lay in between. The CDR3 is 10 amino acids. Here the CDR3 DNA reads TGTGCCAGCGATGGCACTGAAGCTTTCTTT. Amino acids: CASDGTEAFF.

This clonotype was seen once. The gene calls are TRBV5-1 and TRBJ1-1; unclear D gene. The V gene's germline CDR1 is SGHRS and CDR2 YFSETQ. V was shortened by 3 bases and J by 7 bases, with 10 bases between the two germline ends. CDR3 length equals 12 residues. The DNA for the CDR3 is TGCGCCAGCAGCTCCGAGGGCAGTGAAGCTTTCTTT. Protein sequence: CASSSEGSEAFF.

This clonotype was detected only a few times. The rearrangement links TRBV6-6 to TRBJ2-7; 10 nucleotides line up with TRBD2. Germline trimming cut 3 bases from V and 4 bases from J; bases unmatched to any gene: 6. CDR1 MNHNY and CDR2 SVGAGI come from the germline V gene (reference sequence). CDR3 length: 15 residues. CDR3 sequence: CASSYRASGSYEQYF. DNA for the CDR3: TGTGCCAGCAGTTATCGGGCTAGCGGGAGTTACGAGCAGTACTTC.

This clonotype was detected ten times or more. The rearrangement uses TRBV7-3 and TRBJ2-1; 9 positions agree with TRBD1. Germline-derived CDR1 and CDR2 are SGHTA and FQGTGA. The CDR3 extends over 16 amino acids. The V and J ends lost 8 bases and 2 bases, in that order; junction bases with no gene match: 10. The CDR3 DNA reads TGTGCCAGCGGCCCAGGAGGGACAGGGCCCTACAATGAGCAGTTCTTC. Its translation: CASGPGGTGPYNEQFF.

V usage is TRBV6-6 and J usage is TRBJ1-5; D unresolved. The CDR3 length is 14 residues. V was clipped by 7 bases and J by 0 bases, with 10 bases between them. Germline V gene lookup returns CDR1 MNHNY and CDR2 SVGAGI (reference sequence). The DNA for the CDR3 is TGTGCCAGCATGTCAGCTTATAGCAATCAGCCCCAGCATTTT. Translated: CASMSAYSNQPQHF.

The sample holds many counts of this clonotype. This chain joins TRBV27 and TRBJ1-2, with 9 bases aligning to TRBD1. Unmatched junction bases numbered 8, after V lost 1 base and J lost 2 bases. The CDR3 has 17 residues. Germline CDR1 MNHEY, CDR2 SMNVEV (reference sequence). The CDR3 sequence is CASSLWGQGTANYGYTF. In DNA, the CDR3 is TGTGCCAGCAGTTTATGGGGACAGGGTACGGCGAACTATGGCTACACCTTC.

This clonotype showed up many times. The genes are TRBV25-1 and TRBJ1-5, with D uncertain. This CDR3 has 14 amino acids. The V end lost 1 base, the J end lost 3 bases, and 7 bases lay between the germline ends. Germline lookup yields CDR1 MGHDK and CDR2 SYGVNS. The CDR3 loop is CASSEWEDNQPQHF. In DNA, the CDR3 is TGTGCCAGCAGTGAATGGGAAGACAATCAGCCCCAGCATTTT.

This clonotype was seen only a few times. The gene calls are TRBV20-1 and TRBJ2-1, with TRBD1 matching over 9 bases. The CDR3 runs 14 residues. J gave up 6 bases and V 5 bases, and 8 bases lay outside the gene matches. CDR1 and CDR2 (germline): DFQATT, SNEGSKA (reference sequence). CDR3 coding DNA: TGCAGTGCTTTAGGGGACAGGGCTTTCAATGAGCAGTTCTTC. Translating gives CSALGDRAFNEQFF.

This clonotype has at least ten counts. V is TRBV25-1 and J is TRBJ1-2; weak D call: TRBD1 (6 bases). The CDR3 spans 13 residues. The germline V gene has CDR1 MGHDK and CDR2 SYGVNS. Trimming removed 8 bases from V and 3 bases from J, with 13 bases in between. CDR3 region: CASYGGPHYGYTF. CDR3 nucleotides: TGTGCCAGCTATGGGGGCCCCCACTATGGCTACACCTTC.

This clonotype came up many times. DNA for the CDR3: TGCAGTGCTAGTCAACCGGGCAGGGCCTTGAATTCACCCCTCCACTTT. This codes for CSASQPGRALNSPLHF. The chain recombines TRBV20-1 with TRBJ1-6; maybe TRBD1 (5 bases). The germline V gene encodes CDR1 DFQATT and CDR2 SNEGSKA (reference sequence). V was shortened by 3 bases and J by 7 bases, with 19 bases between the two germline ends. The CDR3 consists of 16 residues.

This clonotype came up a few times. Written as DNA, the CDR3 is TGCAGTGCTAGGTCCGCGGGGGCGCGGGCTGAAGCTTTCTTT. Protein: CSARSAGARAEAFF. This chain connects TRBV20-1 to TRBJ1-1; the D gene is possibly TRBD1 (6 bases). Germline assignment: CDR1 DFQATT and CDR2 SNEGSKA (reference sequence). V was clipped by 3 bases and J by 6 bases, with 17 bases between them. This CDR3 region has 14 residues.

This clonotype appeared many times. The CDR3 nucleotides are TGCAGTGCTAACCCAGGGATCCACTATGGCTACACCTTC. It specifies CSANPGIHYGYTF. The rearrangement joins TRBV20-1 to TRBJ1-2; tentative D call: TRBD1 (5 bases). The germline CDR1 and CDR2 sequences are DFQATT and SNEGSKA (reference sequence). V was shortened by 4 bases and J by 3 bases, with 12 bases between the two germline ends. The CDR3 has 13 amino acids.

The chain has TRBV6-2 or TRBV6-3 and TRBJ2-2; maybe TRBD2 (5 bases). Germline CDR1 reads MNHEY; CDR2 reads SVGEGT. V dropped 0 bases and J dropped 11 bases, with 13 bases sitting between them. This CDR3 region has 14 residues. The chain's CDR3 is CASSYSERSTELFF. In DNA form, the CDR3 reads TGTGCCAGCAGTTACTCCGAGCGGAGTACTGAGCTGTTTTTT.

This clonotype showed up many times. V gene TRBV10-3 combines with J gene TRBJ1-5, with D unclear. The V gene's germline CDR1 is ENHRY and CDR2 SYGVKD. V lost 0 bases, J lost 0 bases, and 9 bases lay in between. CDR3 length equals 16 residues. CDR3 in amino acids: CAISESGGNSNQPQHF. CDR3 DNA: TGTGCCATCAGTGAGTCCGGCGGTAATAGCAATCAGCCCCAGCATTTT.

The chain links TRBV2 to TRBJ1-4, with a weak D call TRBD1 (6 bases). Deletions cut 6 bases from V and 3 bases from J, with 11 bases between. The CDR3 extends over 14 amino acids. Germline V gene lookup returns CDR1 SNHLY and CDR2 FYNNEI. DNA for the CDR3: TGTGCCAGCAGGGCGGGACAACCTAATGAAAAACTGTTTTTT. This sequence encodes CASRAGQPNEKLFF.

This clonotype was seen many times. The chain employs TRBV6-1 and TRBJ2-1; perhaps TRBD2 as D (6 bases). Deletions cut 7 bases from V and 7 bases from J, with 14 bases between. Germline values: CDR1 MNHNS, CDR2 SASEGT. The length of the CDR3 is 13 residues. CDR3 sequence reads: CASTRPGVNEQFF. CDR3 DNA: TGTGCCAGCACCAGACCGGGGGTTAATGAGCAGTTCTTC.

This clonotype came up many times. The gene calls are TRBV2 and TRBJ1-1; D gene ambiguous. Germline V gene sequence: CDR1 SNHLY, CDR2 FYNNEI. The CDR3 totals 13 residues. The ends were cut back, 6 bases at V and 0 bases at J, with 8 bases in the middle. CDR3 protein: CASRGRLNTEAFF. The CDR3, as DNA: TGTGCCAGCAGAGGACGGTTGAACACTGAAGCTTTCTTT. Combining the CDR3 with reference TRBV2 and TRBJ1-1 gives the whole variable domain EPEVTQTPSHQVTQMGQEVILRCVPISNHLYFYWYRQILGQKVEFLVSFYNNEISEKSEIFDDQFSVERPDGSNFTLKIRSTKLEDSAMYFCASRGRLNTEAFFGQGTRLTVV.

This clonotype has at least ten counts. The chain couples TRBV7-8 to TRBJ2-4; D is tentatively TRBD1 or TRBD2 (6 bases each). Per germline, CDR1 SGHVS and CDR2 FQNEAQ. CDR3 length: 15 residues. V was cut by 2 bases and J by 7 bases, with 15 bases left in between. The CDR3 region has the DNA TGTGCCAGCAGCTTAAGGGGGGACCGCGAGAACATTCAGTACTTC. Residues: CASSLRGDRENIQYF.

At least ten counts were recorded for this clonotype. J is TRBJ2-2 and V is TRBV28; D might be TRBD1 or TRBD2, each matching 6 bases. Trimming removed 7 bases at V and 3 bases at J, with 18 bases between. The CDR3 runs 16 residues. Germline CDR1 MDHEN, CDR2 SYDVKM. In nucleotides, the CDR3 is TGTGCCAGCACCAGGGGCGGGACCGGTCACACCGGGGAGCTGTTTTTT. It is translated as CASTRGGTGHTGELFF.

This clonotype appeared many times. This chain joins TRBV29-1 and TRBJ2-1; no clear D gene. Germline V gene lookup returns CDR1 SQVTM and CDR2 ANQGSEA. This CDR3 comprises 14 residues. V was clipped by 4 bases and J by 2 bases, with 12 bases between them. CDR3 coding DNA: TGCAGCGTTGTGACGTTAAACCCCTACAATGAGCAGTTCTTC. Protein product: CSVVTLNPYNEQFF.

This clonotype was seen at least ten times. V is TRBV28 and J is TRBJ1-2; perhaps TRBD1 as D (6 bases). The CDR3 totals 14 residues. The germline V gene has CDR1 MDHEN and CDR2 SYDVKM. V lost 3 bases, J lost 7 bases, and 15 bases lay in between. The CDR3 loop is CASSFSGGAGGYTF. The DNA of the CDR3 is TGTGCCAGCAGTTTCTCTGGGGGCGCCGGTGGCTACACCTTC.

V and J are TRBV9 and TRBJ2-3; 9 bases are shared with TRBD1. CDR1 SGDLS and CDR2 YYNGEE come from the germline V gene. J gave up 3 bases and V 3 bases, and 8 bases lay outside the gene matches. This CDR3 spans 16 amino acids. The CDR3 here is CASSASTGGMTDTQYF. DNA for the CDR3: TGTGCCAGCAGCGCCAGCACAGGGGGCATGACAGATACGCAGTATTTT. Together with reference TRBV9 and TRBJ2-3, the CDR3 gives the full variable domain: DSGVTQTPKHLITATGQRVTLRCSPRSGDLSVYWYQQSLDQGLQFLIQYYNGEERAKGNILERFSAQQFPDLHSELNLSSLELGDSALYFCASSASTGGMTDTQYFGPGTRLTVL.